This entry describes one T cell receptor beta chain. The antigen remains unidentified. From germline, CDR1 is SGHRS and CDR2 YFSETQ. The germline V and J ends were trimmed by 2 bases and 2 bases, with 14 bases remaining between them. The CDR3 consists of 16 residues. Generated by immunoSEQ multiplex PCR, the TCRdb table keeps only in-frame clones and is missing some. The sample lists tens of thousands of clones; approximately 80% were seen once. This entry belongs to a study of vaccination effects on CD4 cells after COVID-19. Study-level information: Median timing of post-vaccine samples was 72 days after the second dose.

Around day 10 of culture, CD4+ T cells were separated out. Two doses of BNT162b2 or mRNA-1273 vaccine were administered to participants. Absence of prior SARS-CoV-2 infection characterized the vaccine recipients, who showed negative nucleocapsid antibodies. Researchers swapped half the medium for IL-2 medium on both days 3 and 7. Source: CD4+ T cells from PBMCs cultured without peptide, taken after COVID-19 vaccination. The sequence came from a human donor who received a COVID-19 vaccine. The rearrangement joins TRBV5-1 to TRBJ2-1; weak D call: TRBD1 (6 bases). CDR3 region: CASSLAGTKAYNEQFF. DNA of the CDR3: TGCGCCAGCAGCTTAGCCGGGACAAAGGCCTACAATGAGCAGTTCTTC.